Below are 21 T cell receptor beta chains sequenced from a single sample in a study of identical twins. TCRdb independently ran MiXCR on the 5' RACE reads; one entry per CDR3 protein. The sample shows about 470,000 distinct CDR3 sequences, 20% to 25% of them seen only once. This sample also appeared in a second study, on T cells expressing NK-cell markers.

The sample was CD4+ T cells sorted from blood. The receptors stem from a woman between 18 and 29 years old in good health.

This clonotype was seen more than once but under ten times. The CDR3: CSARNSPSYGYTF. As DNA, the CDR3 is TGCAGTGCTAGAAATTCACCGAGCTATGGCTACACCTTC. This rearrangement joins TRBV20-1 to TRBJ1-2, with D unresolved. The ends were cut back, 2 bases at V and 4 bases at J, with 11 bases in the middle. The CDR3 spans 13 residues. Germline CDR1 and CDR2: DFQATT and SNEGSKA (reference sequence).

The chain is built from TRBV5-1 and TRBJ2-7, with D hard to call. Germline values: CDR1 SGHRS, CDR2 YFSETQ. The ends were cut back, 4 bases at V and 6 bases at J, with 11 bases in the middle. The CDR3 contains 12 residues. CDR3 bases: TGCGCCAGCAGCCATCCAAGCTCCGAGCAGTACTTC. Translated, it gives CASSHPSSEQYF.

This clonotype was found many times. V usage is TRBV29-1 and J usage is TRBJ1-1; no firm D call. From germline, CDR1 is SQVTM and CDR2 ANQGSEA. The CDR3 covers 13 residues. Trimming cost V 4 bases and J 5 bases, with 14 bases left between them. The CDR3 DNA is TGCAGCGTTGTCAGTGCCAGTGATACTGAAGCTTTCTTT. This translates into CSVVSASDTEAFF.

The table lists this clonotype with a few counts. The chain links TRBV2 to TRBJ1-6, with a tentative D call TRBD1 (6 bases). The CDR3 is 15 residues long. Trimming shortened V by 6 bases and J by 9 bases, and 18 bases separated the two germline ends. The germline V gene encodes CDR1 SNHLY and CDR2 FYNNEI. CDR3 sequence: CASRTLQGRASPLHF. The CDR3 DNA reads TGTGCCAGCAGGACTCTTCAGGGGAGGGCTTCACCCCTCCACTTT.

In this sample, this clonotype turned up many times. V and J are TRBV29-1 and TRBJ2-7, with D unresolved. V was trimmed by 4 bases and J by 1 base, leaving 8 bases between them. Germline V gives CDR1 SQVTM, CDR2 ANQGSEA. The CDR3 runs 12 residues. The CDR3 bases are TGCAGCGTTGGCAGAGCTTCCTACGAGCAGTACTTC. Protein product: CSVGRASYEQYF.

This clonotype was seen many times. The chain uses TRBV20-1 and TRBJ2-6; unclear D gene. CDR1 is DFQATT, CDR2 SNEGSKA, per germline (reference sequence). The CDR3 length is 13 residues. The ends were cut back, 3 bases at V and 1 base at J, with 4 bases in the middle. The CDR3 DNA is TGCAGTGCTAGCTATTCTGGGGCCAACGTCCTGACTTTC. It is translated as CSASYSGANVLTF.

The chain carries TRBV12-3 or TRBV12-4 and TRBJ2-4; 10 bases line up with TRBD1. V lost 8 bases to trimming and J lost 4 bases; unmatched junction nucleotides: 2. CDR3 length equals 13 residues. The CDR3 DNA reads TGTGCCAGCCTGGACAGGGGGAAAAACATTCAGTACTTC. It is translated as CASLDRGKNIQYF.

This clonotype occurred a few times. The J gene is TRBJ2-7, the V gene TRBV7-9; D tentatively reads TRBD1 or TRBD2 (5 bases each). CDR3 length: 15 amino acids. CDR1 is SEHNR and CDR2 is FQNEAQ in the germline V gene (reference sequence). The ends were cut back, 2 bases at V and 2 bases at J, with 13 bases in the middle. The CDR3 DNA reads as TGTGCCAGCAGCTTAATCTCGGGGCACACCTACGAGCAGTACTTC. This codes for CASSLISGHTYEQYF.

CDR3 region: CATSRRSSYEQYF. The CDR3 DNA reads as TGTGCCACCAGTCGCAGGAGCTCCTACGAGCAGTACTTC. The chain links TRBV15 to TRBJ2-7; D uncertain. The CDR3 consists of 13 residues. Germline V CDR1 and CDR2: LNHNV, YYDKDF (reference sequence). The V end was cut by 6 bases, the J end by 0 bases, with 9 bases between.

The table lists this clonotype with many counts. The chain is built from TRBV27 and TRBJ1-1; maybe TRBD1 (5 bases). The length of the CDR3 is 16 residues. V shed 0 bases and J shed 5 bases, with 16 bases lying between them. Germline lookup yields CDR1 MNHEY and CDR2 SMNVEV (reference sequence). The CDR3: CASSLSGGARVTEAFF. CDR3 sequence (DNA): TGTGCCAGCAGTTTATCAGGCGGGGCGAGGGTTACTGAAGCTTTCTTT.

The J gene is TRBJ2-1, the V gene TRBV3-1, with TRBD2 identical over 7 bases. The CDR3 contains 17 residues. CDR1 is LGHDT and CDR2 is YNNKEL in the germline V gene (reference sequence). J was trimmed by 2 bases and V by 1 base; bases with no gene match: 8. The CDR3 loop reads CASSQVVGRVPYNEQFF. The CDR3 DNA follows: TGTGCCAGCAGCCAAGTGGTGGGGAGGGTCCCCTACAATGAGCAGTTCTTC.

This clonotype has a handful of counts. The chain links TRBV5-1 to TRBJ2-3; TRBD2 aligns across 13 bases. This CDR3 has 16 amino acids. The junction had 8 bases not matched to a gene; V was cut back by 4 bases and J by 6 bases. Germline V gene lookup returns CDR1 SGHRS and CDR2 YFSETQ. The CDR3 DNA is TGCGCCAGCAGCCCGGGACTAGCGGGGCCCTCTGATACGCAGTATTTT. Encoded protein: CASSPGLAGPSDTQYF.

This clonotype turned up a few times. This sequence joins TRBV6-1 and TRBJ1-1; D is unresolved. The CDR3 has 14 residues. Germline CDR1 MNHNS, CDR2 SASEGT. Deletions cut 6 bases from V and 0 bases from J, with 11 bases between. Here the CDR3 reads CASSSDTVNTEAFF. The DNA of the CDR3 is TGTGCCAGCAGCTCCGACACCGTGAACACTGAAGCTTTCTTT.

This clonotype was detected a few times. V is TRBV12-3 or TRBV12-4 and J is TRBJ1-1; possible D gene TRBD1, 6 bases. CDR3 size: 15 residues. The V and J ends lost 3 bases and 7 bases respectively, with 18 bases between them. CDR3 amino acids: CASSFKRGGVGEAFF. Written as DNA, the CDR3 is TGTGCCAGCAGTTTTAAGCGAGGGGGGGTTGGTGAAGCTTTCTTT.

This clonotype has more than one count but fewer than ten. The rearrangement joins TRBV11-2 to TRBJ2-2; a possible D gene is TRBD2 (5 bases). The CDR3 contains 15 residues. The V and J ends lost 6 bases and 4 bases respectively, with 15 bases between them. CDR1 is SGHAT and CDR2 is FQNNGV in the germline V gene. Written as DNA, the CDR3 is TGTGCCAGCAGAGAGAGGACGGCGGGCACCGGGGAGCTGTTTTTT. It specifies CASRERTAGTGELFF.

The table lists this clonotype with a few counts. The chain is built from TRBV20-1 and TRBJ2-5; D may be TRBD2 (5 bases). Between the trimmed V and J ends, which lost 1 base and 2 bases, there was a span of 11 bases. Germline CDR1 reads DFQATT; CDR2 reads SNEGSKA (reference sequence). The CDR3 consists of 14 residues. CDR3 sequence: CSARVASPQETQYF. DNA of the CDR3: TGCAGTGCTAGAGTGGCTAGCCCTCAAGAGACCCAGTACTTC.

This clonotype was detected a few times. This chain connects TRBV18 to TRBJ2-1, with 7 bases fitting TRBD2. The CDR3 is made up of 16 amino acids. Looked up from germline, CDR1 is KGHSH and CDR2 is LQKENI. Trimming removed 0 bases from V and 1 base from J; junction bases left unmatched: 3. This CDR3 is CASSPPLAESYNEQFF. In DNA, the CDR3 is TGTGCCAGCTCACCACCGCTAGCGGAATCCTACAATGAGCAGTTCTTC.

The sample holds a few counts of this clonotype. The CDR3 DNA reads TGTGCCAGCAGCATCCTCGGGGAGGGCAATCAGCCCCAGCATTTT. Its translation: CASSILGEGNQPQHF. The chain couples TRBV12-3 or TRBV12-4 to TRBJ1-5; no firm D call. V was clipped by 6 bases and J by 2 bases, with 14 bases between them. The CDR3 sequence is 15 residues long.

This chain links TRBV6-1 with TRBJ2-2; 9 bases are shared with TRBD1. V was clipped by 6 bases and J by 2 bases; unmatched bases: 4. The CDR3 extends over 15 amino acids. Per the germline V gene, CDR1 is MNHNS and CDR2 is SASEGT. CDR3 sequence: CASSRQGVNTGELFF. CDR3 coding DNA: TGTGCCAGCAGCAGACAGGGGGTCAACACCGGGGAGCTGTTTTTT.

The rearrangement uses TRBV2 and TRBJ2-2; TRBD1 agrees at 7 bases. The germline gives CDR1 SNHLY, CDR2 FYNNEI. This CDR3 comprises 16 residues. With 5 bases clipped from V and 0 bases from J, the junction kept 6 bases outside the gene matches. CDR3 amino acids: CASSTSGTANTGELFF. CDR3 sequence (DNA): TGTGCCAGCAGTACCTCCGGGACAGCGAACACCGGGGAGCTGTTTTTT.

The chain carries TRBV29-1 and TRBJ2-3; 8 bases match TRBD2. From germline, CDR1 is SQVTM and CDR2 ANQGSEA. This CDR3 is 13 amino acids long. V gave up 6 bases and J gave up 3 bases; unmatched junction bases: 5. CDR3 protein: CSVAGAGTDTQYF. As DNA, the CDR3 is TGCAGCGTAGCGGGGGCTGGGACAGATACGCAGTATTTT.